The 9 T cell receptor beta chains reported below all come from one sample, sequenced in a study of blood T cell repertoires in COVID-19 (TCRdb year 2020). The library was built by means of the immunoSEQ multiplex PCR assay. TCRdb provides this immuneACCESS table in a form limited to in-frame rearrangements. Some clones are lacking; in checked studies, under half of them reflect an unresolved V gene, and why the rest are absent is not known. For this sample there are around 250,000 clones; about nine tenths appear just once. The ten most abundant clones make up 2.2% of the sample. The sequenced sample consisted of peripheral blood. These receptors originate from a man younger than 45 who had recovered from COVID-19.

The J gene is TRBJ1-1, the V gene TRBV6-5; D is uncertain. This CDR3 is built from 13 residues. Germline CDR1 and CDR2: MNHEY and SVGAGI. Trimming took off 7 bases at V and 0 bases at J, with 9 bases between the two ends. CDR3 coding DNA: TGTGCCAGCATTAACTTACTGAACACTGAAGCTTTCTTT. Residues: CASINLLNTEAFF.

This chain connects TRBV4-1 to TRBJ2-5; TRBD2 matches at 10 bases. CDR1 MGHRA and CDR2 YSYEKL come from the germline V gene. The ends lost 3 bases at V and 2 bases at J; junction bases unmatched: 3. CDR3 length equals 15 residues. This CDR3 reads CASSHEAGGQETQYF. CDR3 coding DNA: TGCGCCAGCAGCCATGAAGCGGGGGGGCAAGAGACCCAGTACTTC.

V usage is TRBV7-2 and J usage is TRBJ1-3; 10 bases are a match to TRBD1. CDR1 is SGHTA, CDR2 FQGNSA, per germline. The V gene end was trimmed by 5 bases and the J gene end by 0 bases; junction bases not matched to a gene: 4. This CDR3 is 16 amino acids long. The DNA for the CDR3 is TGTGCCAGCAGCACGTGGACAGGGGGCTCTGGAAACACCATATATTTT. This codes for CASSTWTGGSGNTIYF.

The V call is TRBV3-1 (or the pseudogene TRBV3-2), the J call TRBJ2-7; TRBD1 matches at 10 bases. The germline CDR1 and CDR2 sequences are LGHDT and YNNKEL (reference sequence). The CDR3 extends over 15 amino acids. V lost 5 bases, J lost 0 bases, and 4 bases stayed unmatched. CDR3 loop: CASSFRTGGSYEQYF. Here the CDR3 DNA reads TGTGCCAGCAGCTTTCGGACAGGGGGCTCCTACGAGCAGTACTTC.

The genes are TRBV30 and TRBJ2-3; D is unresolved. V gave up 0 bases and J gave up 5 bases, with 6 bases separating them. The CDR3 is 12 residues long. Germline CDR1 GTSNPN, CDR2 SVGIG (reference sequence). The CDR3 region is CAWSVVVDTQYF. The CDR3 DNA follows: TGTGCCTGGAGTGTAGTAGTAGATACGCAGTATTTT. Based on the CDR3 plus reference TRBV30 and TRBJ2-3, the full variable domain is SQTIHQWPATLVQPVGSPLSLECTVEGTSNPNLYWYRQAAGRGLQLLFYSVGIGQISSEVPQNLSASRPQDRQFILSSKKLLLSDSGFYLCAWSVVVDTQYFGPGTRLTVL.

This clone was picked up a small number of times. The CDR3 protein is CASSLLGAAQSNEKLFF. CDR3 DNA sequence: TGTGCCAGCAGCTTACTGGGGGCCGCCCAATCTAATGAAAAACTGTTTTTT. This sequence joins TRBV7-2 and TRBJ1-4; possibly TRBD1 for D (6 bases). Germline V gene lookup returns CDR1 SGHTA and CDR2 FQGNSA. Trimming pared 2 bases from V and 3 bases from J, leaving 16 bases between. This CDR3 is 17 amino acids long.

Here the CDR3 reads CASSPDQGAPYEQYF. The CDR3 bases are TGTGCCAGCAGCCCCGATCAGGGGGCTCCATACGAGCAGTACTTC. The chain couples TRBV5-4 to TRBJ2-7; 8 bases agree with TRBD1. The germline gives CDR1 SGHNT, CDR2 YYREEE (reference sequence). The J segment lost 4 bases and the V segment lost 4 bases, leaving 10 bases of the junction unmatched. CDR3 length: 15 residues.

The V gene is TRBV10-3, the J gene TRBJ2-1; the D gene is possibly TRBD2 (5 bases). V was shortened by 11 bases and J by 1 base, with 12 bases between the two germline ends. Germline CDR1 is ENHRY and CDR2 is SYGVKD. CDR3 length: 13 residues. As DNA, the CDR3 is TGTGCCGCCCGGACTCAGTCCTACAATGAGCAGTTCTTC. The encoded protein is CAARTQSYNEQFF.

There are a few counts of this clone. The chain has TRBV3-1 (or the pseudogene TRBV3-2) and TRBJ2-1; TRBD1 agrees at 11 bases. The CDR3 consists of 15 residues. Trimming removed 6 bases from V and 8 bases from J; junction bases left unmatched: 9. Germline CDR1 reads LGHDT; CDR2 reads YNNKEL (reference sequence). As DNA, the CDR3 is TGTGCCAGCAGTCCCGGGACAGGGGGACGCGATGAGCAGTTCTTC. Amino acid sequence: CASSPGTGGRDEQFF.